This TCR beta chain is from a study of shared clonotypes between healthy human individuals (dated by TCRdb to 2018 to 2020). For the study in its entirety: A few men and a couple of women, aged 18 to 49 years, made up the cohort. For each donor, CD4 naive and CD4 memory were each given three plates, CD8 naive was given two plates, and CD8 memory was given one plate. Leukapheresis yielded between about 0.9 and 9.5 billion PBMCs per donor. To increase sequencing depth and limit assay-specific biases, TCR repertoire library preparation and sequencing were carried out by different laboratories using diverse techniques. To estimate repertoire size and how much clonotype sharing occurs between individuals, the study deeply sequenced the blood TCR repertoires of about five healthy adults.

In regard to this clone: This receptor's antigen is unknown. No per-base quality is available; no much larger clone lies one base away.

From the cysteine through the phenylalanine, the CDR3 covers 17 amino acids. CDR3 DNA is the only sequence kept; it has 51 bases, read in frame from the first base. Taken from the germline V gene, the CDR1 and CDR2 loops are MNHNS and SASEGT. Clipping removes 4 bases from V and 4 bases from J, with 13 as the unmatched junction base count. Using the deep immunoSEQ assay, TCR CDR3 regions were amplified from genomic DNA by multiplex PCR. Extracted genomic DNA from each cell subset was spread evenly across all wells of several immunoSEQ 96-well plates, with each plate serving as a replicate. For sorted subsets, 150 to 250 ng genomic DNA, equal to 30,000 or so T cell genomes, was loaded into each replicate PCR. Purified libraries were measured with a Qubit 3.0 fluorometer, size-checked on a Bioanalyzer 2100, and measured again with the KAPA Library Quantification kit. Every immunoSEQ 96-well plate was sequenced on a separate single-read 150-cycle Illumina NextSeq 550 flow cell. The authors' pipeline ran thus. Because the immunoSEQ output held only junctional sequences and lacked quality scores, the filtering could not match the filtering applied to full-length reads. Sequences were annotated with PyIR, a Python wrapper for IgBLAST v1.9, and V/J genes and CDR3 were assigned using IMGT germline references. Any read was removed if the V/J assignment was weak (E-value above 1e-6), the CDR3 was missing, or the read contained stop codons, out-of-frame junctions, or ambiguous translated residues. V3J clonotypes were defined as sequences sharing the same inferred V gene, J gene, and CDR3 amino acid sequence. The percentage overlap between two repertoires was calculated by dividing the number of shared unique clonotypes by the size of the smaller repertoire. RTK rarefaction, the Chao1 estimator, and Recon v2.1 estimates of unobserved clonotypes were used to assess repertoire richness. OLGA was used to compute generation probabilities for all TCRbeta clonotypes that the gDNA method yielded from a handful of donors. Held by TCRdb, this immuneACCESS table contains in-frame sequences only and omits some clones. Under half of the omission traces to an unresolved V gene where checked; the cause of the rest is unknown. V and J calls and clone size are given by that table; D and trimming were obtained from the DNA. This sample comprises about a million clones, around three quarters of them detected only once. Together, the top ten hold 0.89% of the sample.

Study-level results and caveats: When a few donors were compared, the shared fraction of clonotypes was around 5.1% for naive CD4, roughly 3.3% for naive CD8, about 2.5% for memory CD4, and around 0.37% for memory CD8. Compared with non-shared clonotypes, clonotypes shared by all four sorted-subset donors had higher generation probabilities. Because the study included only a small number of donors, the genetic and exposure-history diversity represented was limited. Based on pairwise subsampling, the degree of clonotype sharing among donors was expected to be affected by sequencing depth. Naive subsets generally had larger estimated clonotype richness than memory subsets. Incomplete sequencing was indicated by rarefaction of sorted-subset datasets, despite the large sequencing depth. Sampling was restricted to blood, and TCR repertoires in tissue are likely to differ from TCR repertoires in blood.

Donors were healthy HIV-negative adults with no recently reported acute infections or vaccinations. Every donor was a Caucasian adult residing in Nashville, Tennessee, USA. CD4+ T cells were enriched by magnetic negative selection; naive cells were then positively selected on CD45RA, and the negative fraction formed the memory subset. Blood was obtained by leukapheresis, after which PBMCs were separated by Ficoll-Histopaque density gradient centrifugation and cryopreserved in liquid nitrogen vapor phase. Purity and quantity of every magnetically sorted T cell population were checked by analytical flow cytometry. Genomic DNA was isolated from every sorted fraction and measured by UV absorbance on a Nanodrop 2000c.

Sequenced material: memory CD4+ T cells from PBMCs. Interpreted using the paper, the cell subset or site label stands for: CD45RA-negative fraction. The chain is assembled from TRBV6-1 and TRBJ2-7, and 10 bases in between align with TRBD2. The receptor comes from a young man in good health. Some clones in this sample may be carry-over from other donors' samples. This receptor has the CDR3 CASSAALSGRKMYEQYF. Here is the DNA: TGTGCCAGCAGTGCAGCTCTTAGCGGGAGGAAAATGTACGAGCAGTACTTC.